The clone carrying this T cell receptor (beta chain) was seen once. Its antigen is not known. This specimen belongs to a study of identifying expanded T cells in peripheral blood. The study, taken as a whole, reports: Across healthy donors, higher total template counts meant significantly greater approximately two-week count variance. Differentially abundant clones: around 1.2 between replicates, 15 to 17 at 2 to 3 weeks, 19 at four.

Repertoires were generated with immunoSEQ multiplex PCR, while TCRdb's copy carries only in-frame clones and drops some. The sample includes about 78,000 clones, approximately 84% seen only once; the top ten take about 20%. Healthy donors had no documented immune events, such as infections, while sampled. The CDR3 has 14 residues. The ends lost 1 base at V and 8 bases at J; junction bases unmatched: 4. Germline CDR1 and CDR2: SGHTA and FQGNSA. Sequencing input: blood. The receptor was isolated from a person aged 18 to 75 in good health. The chain is built from TRBV7-2 and TRBJ2-1; TRBD2 matches 8 bases. This CDR3 is CASSLGGRLDEQFF. CDR3 in DNA: TGTGCCAGCAGCTTAGGCGGGAGGTTGGATGAGCAGTTCTTC. The full variable domain, with the rest looked up from reference TRBV7-2 and TRBJ2-1, is GAGVSQSPSNKVTEKGKDVELRCDPISGHTALYWYRQSLGQGLEFLIYFQGNSAPDKSGLPSDRFSAERTGGSVSTLTIQRTQQEDSAVYLCASSLGGRLDEQFFGPGTRLTVL.